The 29 T cell receptor beta chains below were found in one sample sequenced in a study of shared clonotypes between healthy human individuals. Sequencing used immunoSEQ multiplex PCR; TCRdb keeps in-frame clones, though not all of them. The sample gives some 1 million clones, approximately 68% of which show up once; roughly 1.5% is in the top ten. The sequencing input was memory CD4+ T cells sorted from blood. Stated subset: CD45RA-negative fraction. The receptors derive from a man younger than 30 in good health.

The V call is TRBV11-3, the J call TRBJ2-3, with 8 nucleotides matching TRBD1. The length of the CDR3 is 14 residues. Germline trimming cut 5 bases from V and 2 bases from J; bases unmatched to any gene: 3. Germline values: CDR1 SGHNT, CDR2 YENEEA. The CDR3 here is CASSPGGNTDTQYF. CDR3 sequence (DNA): TGTGCCAGCAGCCCAGGGGGCAACACAGATACGCAGTATTTT.

The count of this clone is one. This sequence joins TRBV6-6 and TRBJ1-6, with 11 bases identical to TRBD1. The CDR3 loop spans 14 amino acids. The germline V gene encodes CDR1 MNHNY and CDR2 SVGAGI (reference sequence). Trimming at V came to 6 bases and at J to 8 bases, leaving 3 bases not matched to a gene. CDR3 bases: TGTGCCAGCAGGGACAGGGGGCTCGATTCACCCCTCCACTTT. As protein: CASRDRGLDSPLHF.

The chain links TRBV6-8 to TRBJ2-3; D is undetermined. V was trimmed by 6 bases and J by 0 bases, leaving 4 bases between them. CDR3 length: 12 amino acids. Germline V gene lookup returns CDR1 MNHGY and CDR2 SAAAGT. The CDR3 DNA sequence: TGTGCCAGCAGAGGGAGCACAGATACGCAGTATTTT. Its protein product is CASRGSTDTQYF.

The V gene is TRBV10-3, the J gene TRBJ2-1, with D unresolved. The CDR3 contains 12 residues. V dropped 0 bases and J dropped 11 bases, with 8 bases sitting between them. CDR1 and CDR2 (germline): ENHRY, SYGVKD. The CDR3 DNA follows: TGTGCCATCAGTGAGTCGGGCAGGCAGCAGTTCTTC. Translating gives CAISESGRQQFF.

The chain couples TRBV7-3 to TRBJ2-3, with 11 bases fitting TRBD2. From germline, CDR1 is SGHTA and CDR2 FQGTGA. V lost 4 bases to trimming and J lost 2 bases; unmatched junction nucleotides: 5. CDR3 size: 16 residues. Written as DNA, the CDR3 is TGTGCCAGCAGCTCCATAGCGGGGGGGTTCACAGATACGCAGTATTTT. Its translation: CASSSIAGGFTDTQYF. The full variable domain, rest sourced from reference TRBV7-3 and TRBJ2-3, is GAGVSQTPSNKVTEKGKYVELRCDPISGHTALYWYRQSLGQGPEFLIYFQGTGAADDSGLPNDRFFAVRPEGSVSTLKIQRTERGDSAVYLCASSSIAGGFTDTQYFGPGTRLTVL.

The gene calls are TRBV7-2 and TRBJ2-3; 14 bases fit TRBD2. This CDR3 has 17 amino acids. CDR1 is SGHTA, CDR2 FQGNSA, per germline. J was trimmed by 7 bases and V by 0 bases; bases with no gene match: 6. The CDR3 bases are TGTGCCAGCAGCTTAGCTGGCGGGACTAGCGGGAGTAATACGCAGTATTTT. As protein: CASSLAGGTSGSNTQYF.

In the case of this clone: The same CDR3 also results from other DNA sequences found in this sample. The chain recombines TRBV5-1 with TRBJ2-5; tentative D call: TRBD2 (5 bases). The germline CDR1 and CDR2 sequences are SGHRS and YFSETQ. Trimming left V 1 base short and J 3 bases short, with 7 bases between. The CDR3 covers 13 residues. The CDR3 protein is CASSLNGKETQYF. As DNA, the CDR3 is TGCGCCAGCAGCTTGAACGGGAAAGAGACCCAGTACTTC.

V and J are TRBV30 and TRBJ1-4; D is unresolved. This CDR3 is 13 amino acids long. V lost 1 base, J lost 11 bases, and 14 bases lay in between. Germline lookup yields CDR1 GTSNPN and CDR2 SVGIG (reference sequence). Here the CDR3 reads CAWSDLLGPKLFF. The DNA of the CDR3 is TGTGCCTGGAGTGATCTGTTAGGGCCGAAACTGTTTTTT.

The chain recombines TRBV29-1 with TRBJ2-7, with a tentative D call TRBD2 (5 bases). Between the trimmed V and J ends, which lost 4 bases and 3 bases, there was a span of 10 bases. Germline values: CDR1 SQVTM, CDR2 ANQGSEA. This CDR3 has 12 residues. CDR3 protein: CSVVTGIYEQYF. The CDR3 DNA sequence: TGCAGCGTTGTAACGGGGATCTACGAGCAGTACTTC.

This clone was counted only a few times. The chain carries TRBV5-4 and TRBJ1-3; 8 bases are a match to TRBD1. This CDR3 region has 15 residues. Germline V CDR1 and CDR2: SGHNT, YYREEE (reference sequence). With V trimmed by 4 bases and J by 4 bases, 7 bases remained unmatched. Here the CDR3 reads CASSPGQAGGNTIYF. For the CDR3, the DNA is TGTGCCAGCAGCCCGGGACAGGCGGGGGGAAACACCATATATTTT.

Worth noting for this clone: Additional DNA sequences in this sample encode the identical CDR3. This chain connects TRBV5-1 to TRBJ2-1, with a possible D match to TRBD2 (6 bases). Germline-derived CDR1 and CDR2 are SGHRS and YFSETQ. V lost 2 bases and J 4 bases, leaving 10 bases between the germline ends. The CDR3 sequence is 14 residues long. Here the CDR3 reads CASSLGGRYNEQFF. CDR3 DNA: TGCGCCAGCAGCTTAGGAGGGAGGTACAATGAGCAGTTCTTC.

The chain uses TRBV14 and TRBJ1-2; D call uncertain. With 1 base removed from V and 5 bases from J, the gap between germline ends came to 8 bases. CDR1 is SGHDN, CDR2 FVKESK, per germline. The CDR3 loop spans 13 amino acids. The CDR3 DNA follows: TGTGCCAGCAGCCAAGGCCAGCGTTATGGCTACACCTTC. Amino acids: CASSQGQRYGYTF. Full variable domain (remainder filled in from reference TRBV14 and TRBJ1-2): EAGVTQFPSHSVIEKGQTVTLRCDPISGHDNLYWYRRVMGKEIKFLLHFVKESKQDESGMPNNRFLAERTGGTYSTLKVQPAELEDSGVYFCASSQGQRYGYTFGSGTRLTVV.

The CDR3 reads CASSPGQGYTGELFF. CDR3 DNA: TGTGCCAGCAGCCCGGGACAGGGGTACACCGGGGAGCTGTTTTTT. This rearrangement joins TRBV11-2 to TRBJ2-2, with TRBD1 identical over 10 bases. Trimming cost V 5 bases and J 3 bases; bases outside gene matches: 3. Per the germline V gene, CDR1 is SGHAT and CDR2 is FQNNGV. This CDR3 has 15 amino acids.

The J gene is TRBJ2-1, the V gene TRBV7-9, with TRBD2 identical over 11 bases. Germline loops: CDR1 SEHNR, CDR2 FQNEAQ (reference sequence). Germline trimming cut 5 bases from V and 4 bases from J; bases unmatched to any gene: 10. This CDR3 contains 17 residues. CDR3 nucleotides: TGTGCCAGCAGCCAGACTAGCGGGAAACCATATTACAATGAGCAGTTCTTC. Translating gives CASSQTSGKPYYNEQFF.

The CDR3 bases are TGTGCCAGCAGCCTGGTTGGGGACAGGGGTTCAGATACGCAGTATTTT. Translated: CASSLVGDRGSDTQYF. The rearrangement uses TRBV7-6 and TRBJ2-3; 10 bases are shared with TRBD1. CDR1 is SGHVS and CDR2 is FNYEAQ in the germline V gene. Trimming took 5 bases from V and 4 from J; bases not matched to a gene: 9. This CDR3 has 16 residues.

This chain connects TRBV5-1 to TRBJ2-7; 8 bases line up with TRBD1. The CDR3 sequence is 13 residues long. V lost 7 bases, J lost 5 bases, and 8 bases stayed unmatched. The germline CDR1 and CDR2 sequences are SGHRS and YFSETQ. The CDR3 DNA sequence: TGCGCCAGCTCGCAGGGGGCGATTAACGAGCAGTACTTC. Residues: CASSQGAINEQYF.

The chain's CDR3 is CASSVGSGPSEKLFF. The CDR3 coding sequence is TGTGCCAGCAGCGTAGGAAGCGGCCCAAGTGAAAAACTGTTTTTT. This chain connects TRBV9 to TRBJ1-4; D remains unclear. CDR1 and CDR2 (germline): SGDLS, YYNGEE. This CDR3 has 15 amino acids. V lost 0 bases and J 7 bases, leaving 13 bases between the germline ends.

Only one count was recorded for this clone. The chain combines TRBV30 with TRBJ2-7; no definite D call. V was trimmed by 1 base and J by 1 base, leaving 8 bases between them. This CDR3 has 13 amino acids. CDR1 GTSNPN and CDR2 SVGIG come from the germline V gene (reference sequence). CDR3: CAWSAAVSYEQYF. The CDR3 coding sequence is TGTGCCTGGAGTGCGGCAGTTTCCTACGAGCAGTACTTC.

The genes are TRBV28 and TRBJ1-5; perhaps TRBD1 as D (6 bases). V lost 7 bases to trimming and J lost 3 bases, with 16 bases between them. The CDR3 contains 15 residues. Germline CDR1 and CDR2: MDHEN and SYDVKM. The CDR3 loop is CASNSLGGSNQPQHF. CDR3 sequence (DNA): TGTGCCAGCAACTCATTAGGGGGGTCCAATCAGCCCCAGCATTTT.

This clone was found a few times. The chain couples TRBV9 to TRBJ1-1; 7 nucleotides match TRBD1. CDR3 length: 14 residues. Trimming removed 3 bases from V and 6 bases from J; junction bases left unmatched: 8. Germline V gene data show CDR1 as SGDLS and CDR2 as YYNGEE. This chain's CDR3 is CASSAQQGSAEAFF. The CDR3 bases are TGTGCCAGCAGCGCTCAACAGGGGTCGGCTGAAGCTTTCTTT.

V gene TRBV28 combines with J gene TRBJ2-2; maybe TRBD1 (6 bases). The V end lost 6 bases, the J end lost 3 bases, and 14 bases lay between the germline ends. Germline lookup yields CDR1 MDHEN and CDR2 SYDVKM. This CDR3 contains 15 residues. DNA of the CDR3: TGTGCCAGCAGCTCACTAGGGACACACACCGGGGAGCTGTTTTTT. Translation: CASSSLGTHTGELFF.

Concerning this clone: Other DNA sequences of this sample code for an identical CDR3. The J gene is TRBJ1-1, the V gene TRBV11-2; no firm D call. This CDR3 contains 13 residues. Germline CDR1 SGHAT, CDR2 FQNNGV. The V end lost 1 base, the J end lost 0 bases, and 3 bases lay between the germline ends. CDR3 residues: CASSLAVNTEAFF. The DNA of the CDR3 is TGTGCCAGCAGCTTAGCAGTGAACACTGAAGCTTTCTTT. Variable domain in full (rest from reference TRBV11-2 and TRBJ1-1): EAGVAQSPRYKIIEKRQSVAFWCNPISGHATLYWYQQILGQGPKLLIQFQNNGVVDDSQLPKDRFSAERLKGVDSTLKIQPAKLEDSAVYLCASSLAVNTEAFFGQGTRLTVV.

This chain joins TRBV7-2 and TRBJ2-1, with TRBD2 as a possible D gene (5 bases). Germline lookup yields CDR1 SGHTA and CDR2 FQGNSA. V shed 0 bases and J shed 0 bases, with 9 bases lying between them. The CDR3 loop spans 16 amino acids. The CDR3 spells CASSLAPAASYNEQFF. CDR3 coding DNA: TGTGCCAGCAGCTTAGCGCCAGCGGCCTCCTACAATGAGCAGTTCTTC.

To note about this clone: This CDR3 is also generated by other DNA sequences in the sample. V and J are TRBV5-6 and TRBJ1-1, with D uncertain. CDR3 size: 13 residues. Between the trimmed V and J ends, which lost 1 base and 3 bases, there was a span of 7 bases. Germline loops: CDR1 SGHDT, CDR2 YYEEEE. DNA for the CDR3: TGTGCCAGCAGCTTGCTGAGGGACACTGAAGCTTTCTTT. This translates into CASSLLRDTEAFF.

The J gene is TRBJ1-4, the V gene TRBV29-1, with 8 bases lining up with TRBD1. Looked up from germline, CDR1 is SQVTM and CDR2 is ANQGSEA. J was trimmed by 8 bases and V by 4 bases; bases with no gene match: 15. The CDR3 runs 16 residues. The CDR3 coding sequence is TGCAGCGTTGCCCCAGGACAGGGCTGGGAACAAGAAAAACTGTTTTTT. It codes for CSVAPGQGWEQEKLFF.

This chain connects TRBV10-3 to TRBJ1-1; D unresolved. Germline lookup yields CDR1 ENHRY and CDR2 SYGVKD. The CDR3 has 14 amino acids. V shed 2 bases and J shed 4 bases, with 11 bases lying between them. The CDR3 region has the DNA TGTGCCATCAGTGAGGGCCTTGAACTCACTGAAGCTTTCTTT. This encodes CAISEGLELTEAFF.

This chain uses TRBV4-3 with TRBJ2-3; the D is unclear. V dropped 1 base and J dropped 3 bases, with 14 bases sitting between them. Germline CDR1 is LGHNA and CDR2 is YSLEER. The CDR3 has 16 amino acids. CDR3 DNA: TGCGCCAGCAGCCAAGGGTCGACCAAGCAGACAGATACGCAGTATTTT. It translates to CASSQGSTKQTDTQYF.

The chain has TRBV5-1 and TRBJ2-7; a possible D gene is TRBD1 (5 bases). V lost 0 bases, J lost 7 bases, and 11 bases lay in between. The germline V gene encodes CDR1 SGHRS and CDR2 YFSETQ. The length of the CDR3 is 13 residues. The CDR3 region is CASSLDQGTEQYF. The CDR3 bases are TGCGCCAGCAGCTTGGATCAGGGAACAGAGCAGTACTTC.

The chain employs TRBV19 and TRBJ2-1, with D possibly matching TRBD1 (5 bases). CDR1 is LNHDA, CDR2 SQIVND, per germline (reference sequence). The ends were cut back, 9 bases at V and 0 bases at J, with 15 bases in the middle. The CDR3 length is 15 residues. The CDR3 region has the DNA TGTGCCAGCTCCTCAGGGATTAGCTCCTACAATGAGCAGTTCTTC. This gives the protein CASSSGISSYNEQFF.